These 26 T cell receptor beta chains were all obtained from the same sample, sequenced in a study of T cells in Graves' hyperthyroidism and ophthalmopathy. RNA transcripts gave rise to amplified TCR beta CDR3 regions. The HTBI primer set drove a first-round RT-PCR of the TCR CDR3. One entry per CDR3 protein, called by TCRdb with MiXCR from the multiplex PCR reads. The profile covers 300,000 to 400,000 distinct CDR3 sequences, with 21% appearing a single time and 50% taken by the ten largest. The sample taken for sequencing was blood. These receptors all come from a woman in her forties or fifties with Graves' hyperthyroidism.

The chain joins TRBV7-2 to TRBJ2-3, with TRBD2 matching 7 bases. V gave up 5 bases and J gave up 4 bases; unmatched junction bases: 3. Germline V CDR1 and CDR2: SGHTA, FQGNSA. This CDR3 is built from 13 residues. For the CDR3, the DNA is TGTGCCAGCAGCCGGACTAGTTCAGATACGCAGTATTTT. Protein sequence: CASSRTSSDTQYF.

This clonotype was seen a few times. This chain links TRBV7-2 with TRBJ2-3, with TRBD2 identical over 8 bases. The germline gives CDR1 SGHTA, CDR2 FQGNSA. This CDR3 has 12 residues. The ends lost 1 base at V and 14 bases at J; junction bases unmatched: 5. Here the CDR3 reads CASSLVAGGGYF. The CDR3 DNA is TGTGCCAGCAGCTTAGTCGCGGGGGGCGGGTATTTT.

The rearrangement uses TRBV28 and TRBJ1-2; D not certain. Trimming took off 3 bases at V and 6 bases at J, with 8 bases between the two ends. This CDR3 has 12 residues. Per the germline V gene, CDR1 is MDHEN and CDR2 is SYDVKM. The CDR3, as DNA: TGTGCCAGCAGTTTGACAATCGATGGCTACACCTTC. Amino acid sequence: CASSLTIDGYTF.

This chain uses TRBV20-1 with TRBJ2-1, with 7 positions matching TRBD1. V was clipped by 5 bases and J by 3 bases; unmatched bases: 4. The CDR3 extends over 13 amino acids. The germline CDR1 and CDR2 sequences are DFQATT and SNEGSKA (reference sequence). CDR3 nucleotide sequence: TGCAGTGCTGAGGGACAGTTCTACAATGAGCAGTTCTTC. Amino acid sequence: CSAEGQFYNEQFF.

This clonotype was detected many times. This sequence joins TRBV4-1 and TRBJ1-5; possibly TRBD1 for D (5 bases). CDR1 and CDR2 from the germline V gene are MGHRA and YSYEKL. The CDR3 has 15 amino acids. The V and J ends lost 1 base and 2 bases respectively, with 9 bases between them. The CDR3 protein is CASSQGLGGNQPQHF. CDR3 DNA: TGCGCCAGCAGCCAAGGCCTGGGGGGCAATCAGCCCCAGCATTTT.

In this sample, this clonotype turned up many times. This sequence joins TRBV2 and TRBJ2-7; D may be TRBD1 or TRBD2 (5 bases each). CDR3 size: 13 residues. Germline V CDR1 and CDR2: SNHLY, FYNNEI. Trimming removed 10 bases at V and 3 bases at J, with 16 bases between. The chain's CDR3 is CATSRGPNYEQYF. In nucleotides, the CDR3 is TGTGCCACCTCACGGGGCCCCAACTACGAGCAGTACTTC.

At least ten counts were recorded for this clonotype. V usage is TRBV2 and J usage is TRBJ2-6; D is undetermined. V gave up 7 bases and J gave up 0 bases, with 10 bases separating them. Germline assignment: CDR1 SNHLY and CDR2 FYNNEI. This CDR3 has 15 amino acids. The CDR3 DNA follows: TGTGCCAGCAAGGGCTACCTCTCTGGGGCCAACGTCCTGACTTTC. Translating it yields CASKGYLSGANVLTF.

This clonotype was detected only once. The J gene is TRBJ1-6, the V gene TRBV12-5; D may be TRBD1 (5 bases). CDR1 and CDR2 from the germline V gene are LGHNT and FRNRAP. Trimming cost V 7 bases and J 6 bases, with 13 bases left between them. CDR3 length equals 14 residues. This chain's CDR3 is CASAGGLGNSPLHF. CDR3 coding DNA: TGTGCTAGTGCCGGGGGATTGGGTAATTCACCCCTCCACTTT.

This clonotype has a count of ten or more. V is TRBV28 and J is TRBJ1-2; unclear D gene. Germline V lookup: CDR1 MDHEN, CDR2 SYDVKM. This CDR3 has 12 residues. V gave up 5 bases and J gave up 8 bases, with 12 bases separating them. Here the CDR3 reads CASSPQGRGYTF. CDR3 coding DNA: TGTGCCAGCAGTCCCCAAGGTAGGGGCTACACCTTC.

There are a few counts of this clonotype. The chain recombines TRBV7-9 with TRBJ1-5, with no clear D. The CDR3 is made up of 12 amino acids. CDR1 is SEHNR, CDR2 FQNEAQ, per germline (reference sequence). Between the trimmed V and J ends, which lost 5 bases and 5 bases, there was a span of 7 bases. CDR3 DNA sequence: TGTGCCAGCAGCCTAGGATATCAGCCCCAGCATTTT. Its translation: CASSLGYQPQHF.

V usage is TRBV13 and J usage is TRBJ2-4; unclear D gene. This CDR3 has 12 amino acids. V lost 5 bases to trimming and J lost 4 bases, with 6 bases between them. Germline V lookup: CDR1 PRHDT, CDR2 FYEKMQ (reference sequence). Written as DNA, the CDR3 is TGTGCCAGCAGCAGTACGAAAAACATTCAGTACTTC. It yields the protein CASSSTKNIQYF.

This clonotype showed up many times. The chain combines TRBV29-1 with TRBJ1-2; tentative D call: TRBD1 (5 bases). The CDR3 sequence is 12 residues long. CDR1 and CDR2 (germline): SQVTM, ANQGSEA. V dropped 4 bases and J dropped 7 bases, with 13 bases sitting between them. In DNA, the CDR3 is TGCAGCGTTGTCGAGGGGTCTCTTGGCTACACCTTC. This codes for CSVVEGSLGYTF.

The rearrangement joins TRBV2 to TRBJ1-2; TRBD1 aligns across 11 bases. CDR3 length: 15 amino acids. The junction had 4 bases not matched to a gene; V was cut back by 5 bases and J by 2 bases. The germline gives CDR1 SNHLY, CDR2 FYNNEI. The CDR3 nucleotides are TGTGCCAGCAGTAAGCGGACAGGGGGCAACTATGGCTACACCTTC. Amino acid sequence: CASSKRTGGNYGYTF.

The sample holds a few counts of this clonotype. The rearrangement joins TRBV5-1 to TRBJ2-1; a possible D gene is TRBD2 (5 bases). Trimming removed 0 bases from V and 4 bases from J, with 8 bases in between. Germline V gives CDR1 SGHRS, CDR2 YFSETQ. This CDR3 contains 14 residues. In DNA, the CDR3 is TGCGCCAGCAGCTTGGCGCCGGGGTACAATGAGCAGTTCTTC. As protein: CASSLAPGYNEQFF.

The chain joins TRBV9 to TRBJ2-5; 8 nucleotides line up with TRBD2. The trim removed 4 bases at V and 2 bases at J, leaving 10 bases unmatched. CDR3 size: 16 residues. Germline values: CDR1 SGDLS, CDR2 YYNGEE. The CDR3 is CASSPGGLASQETQYF. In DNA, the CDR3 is TGTGCCAGCAGCCCGGGGGGGCTAGCGTCTCAAGAGACCCAGTACTTC.

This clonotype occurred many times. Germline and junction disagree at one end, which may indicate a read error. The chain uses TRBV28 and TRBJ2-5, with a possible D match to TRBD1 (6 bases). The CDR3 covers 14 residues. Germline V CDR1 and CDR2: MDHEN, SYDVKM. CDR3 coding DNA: TGTGCCAGCAGAAGAATGACAGGACAAGAGGCCCAGTACTTC. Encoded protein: CASRRMTGQEAQYF.

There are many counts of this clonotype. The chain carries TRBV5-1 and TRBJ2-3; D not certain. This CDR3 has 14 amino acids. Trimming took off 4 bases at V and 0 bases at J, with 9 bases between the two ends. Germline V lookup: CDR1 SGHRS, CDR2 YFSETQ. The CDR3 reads CASSPFSSTDTQYF. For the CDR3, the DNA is TGCGCCAGCAGCCCCTTCTCCAGCACAGATACGCAGTATTTT.

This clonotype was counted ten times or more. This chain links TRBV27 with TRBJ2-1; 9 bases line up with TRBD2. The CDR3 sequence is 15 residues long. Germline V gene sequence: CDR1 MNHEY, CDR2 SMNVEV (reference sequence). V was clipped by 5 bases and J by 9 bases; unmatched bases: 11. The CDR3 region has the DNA TGTGCCAGCAGTCCACTGAGCGGGGGGATTGGTGAGCAGTTCTTC. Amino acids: CASSPLSGGIGEQFF.

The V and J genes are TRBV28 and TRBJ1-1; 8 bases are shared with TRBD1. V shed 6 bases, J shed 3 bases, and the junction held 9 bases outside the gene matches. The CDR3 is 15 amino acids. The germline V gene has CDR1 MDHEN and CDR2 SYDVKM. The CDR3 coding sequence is TGTGCCAGCAGCGCCTCAGGACAGGGAGACACTGAAGCTTTCTTT. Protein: CASSASGQGDTEAFF.

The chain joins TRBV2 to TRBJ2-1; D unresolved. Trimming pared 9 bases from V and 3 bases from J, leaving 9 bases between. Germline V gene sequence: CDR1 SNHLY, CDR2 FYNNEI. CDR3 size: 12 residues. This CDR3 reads CASPANYNEQFF. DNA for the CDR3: TGTGCCAGTCCCGCAAACTACAATGAGCAGTTCTTC.

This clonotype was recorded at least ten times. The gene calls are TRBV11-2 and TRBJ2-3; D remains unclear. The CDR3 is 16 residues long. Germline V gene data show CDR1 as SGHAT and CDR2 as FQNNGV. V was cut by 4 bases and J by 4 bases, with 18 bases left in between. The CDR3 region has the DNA TGTGCCAGCAGCTCGCAAACTCGCACCGCGGCAGATACGCAGTATTTT. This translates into CASSSQTRTAADTQYF.

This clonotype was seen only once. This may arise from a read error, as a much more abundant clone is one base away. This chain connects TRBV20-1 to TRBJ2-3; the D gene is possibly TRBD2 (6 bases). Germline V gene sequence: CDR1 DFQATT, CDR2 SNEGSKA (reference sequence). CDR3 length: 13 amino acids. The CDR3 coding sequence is TGCAGTGCTAGAGATGGGGGGAAAGATGCGCAGTATTTT. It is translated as CSARDGGKDAQYF.

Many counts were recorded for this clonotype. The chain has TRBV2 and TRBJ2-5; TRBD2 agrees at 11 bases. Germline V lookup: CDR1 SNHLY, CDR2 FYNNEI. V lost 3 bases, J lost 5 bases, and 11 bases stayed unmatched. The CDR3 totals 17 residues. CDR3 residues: CASSDVGTSGRGETQYF. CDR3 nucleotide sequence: TGTGCCAGCAGTGATGTCGGGACTAGCGGACGGGGCGAGACCCAGTACTTC.

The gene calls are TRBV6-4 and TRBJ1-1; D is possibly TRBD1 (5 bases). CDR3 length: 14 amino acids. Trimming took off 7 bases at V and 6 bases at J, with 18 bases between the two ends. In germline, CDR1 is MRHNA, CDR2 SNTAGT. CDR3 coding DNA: TGTGCCAGCATGGAGGGGCGCGGTTCCTCTGAAGCTTTCTTT. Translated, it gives CASMEGRGSSEAFF.

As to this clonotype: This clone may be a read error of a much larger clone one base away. CDR3 DNA: TGCGCCAGCAGCCTTCTCCGGGCAGGGGATATGGATGGCTACACCTTC. As protein: CASSLLRAGDMDGYTF. The V and J genes are TRBV5-1 and TRBJ1-2, with a weak D call TRBD1 (6 bases). The CDR3 spans 16 residues. Germline assignment: CDR1 SGHRS and CDR2 YFSETQ. V was clipped by 4 bases and J by 6 bases, with 22 bases between them.

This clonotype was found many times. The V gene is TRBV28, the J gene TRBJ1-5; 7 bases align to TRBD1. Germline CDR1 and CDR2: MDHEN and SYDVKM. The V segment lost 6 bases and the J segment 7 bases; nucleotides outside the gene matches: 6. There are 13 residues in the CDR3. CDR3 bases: TGTGCCAGCAGAAGACAGGGAGGGCAGCCCCAGCATTTT. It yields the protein CASRRQGGQPQHF.